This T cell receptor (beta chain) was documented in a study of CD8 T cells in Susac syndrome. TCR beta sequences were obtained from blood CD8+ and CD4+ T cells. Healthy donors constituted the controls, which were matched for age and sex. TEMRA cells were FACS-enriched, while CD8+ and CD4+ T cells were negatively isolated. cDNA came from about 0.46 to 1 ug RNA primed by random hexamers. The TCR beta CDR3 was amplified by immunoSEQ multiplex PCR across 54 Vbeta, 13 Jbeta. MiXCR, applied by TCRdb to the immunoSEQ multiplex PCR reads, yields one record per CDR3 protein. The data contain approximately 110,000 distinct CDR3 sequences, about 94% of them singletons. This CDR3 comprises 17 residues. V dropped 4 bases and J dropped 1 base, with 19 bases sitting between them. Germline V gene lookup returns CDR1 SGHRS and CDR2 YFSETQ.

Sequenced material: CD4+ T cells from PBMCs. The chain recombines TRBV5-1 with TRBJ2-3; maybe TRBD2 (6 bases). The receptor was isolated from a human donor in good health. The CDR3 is CASSPPSGTLGTDTQYF. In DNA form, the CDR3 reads TGCGCCAGCAGCCCACCCTCCGGGACTCTGGGCACAGATACGCAGTATTTT.